What follows is one T cell receptor (beta chain) and its context. There is no known antigen for this receptor. No base quality information exists; no much larger clone differs at one position. The germline V gene provides CDR1 MGHRA and CDR2 YSYEKL. Trimmed from V: 1 base; trimmed from J: 5 bases; junction bases lacking a gene match: 7. The CDR3 sequence holds 16 residues, the cysteine and phenylalanine included. Just the 48-base CDR3 DNA is kept, in frame starting at base 1. Peripheral blood CD8+ and CD4+ T cells from healthy donors, Susac syndrome patients and multiple sclerosis patients were profiled using high-throughput TCR beta sequencing. Recently defined diagnostic criteria for definite or probable disease were met by the Susac syndrome patients. Bulk CD8+ and CD4+ T cells were purified by magnetic negative isolation, while CD8+ TEMRA cells were enriched using FACS. Blood was collected in EDTA tubes and processed within 24 hours, with PBMCs isolated through density gradient centrifugation. PBMCs intended for TCR sequencing were frozen in liquid nitrogen and were later thawed in a 37 degrees C water bath. A purity of at least 90% was achieved for sorted or isolated CD4+, CD8+ and CD8+ TEMRA cells.

The data stem from a study of CD8 T cells in Susac syndrome (dated by TCRdb to between 2017 and 2020). Some background on the complete study: Among the sequenced Susac syndrome patients, more than five had clinically active disease and eight were in clinical remission. At blood withdrawal, Susac syndrome patients were either therapy-naive, taking corticosteroids (in some cases with IVIg as well), or taking IVIg alone. Whether CD8+ T cell activation and differentiation in Susac syndrome was antigen driven was tested using repertoire sequencing.

General findings and caveats noted by the study authors: The CD4+ T cell repertoire of patients with Susac syndrome showed no detectable clonal expansion. The study acknowledged that relatively few individuals were included in the TCR sequencing and HLA analysis.

RNA was extracted using the RNeasy kit, and about 0.5 to 1 ug of the RNA was reverse transcribed with random hexamers. The immunoSEQ multiplex PCR assay, which covers 54 Vbeta and 13 Jbeta segments, was used to amplify TCR beta CDR3 regions. Bias from PCR amplification was corrected by using a synthetic template baseline for primer optimization and for computational correction. The study's processing was this. Reads were assigned to V, D and J genes according to IMGT and analyzed in immunoSEQ Analyzer, with only productive sequences retained. To calculate clonality, Shannon entropy was normalized by log2 of the number of productive unique sequences and then subtracted from one. For each patient and control, public and private clones were evaluated among the 100 most prevalent clones. Clones were defined as Susac-specific if absent from the healthy and MS cohorts, from 1052 published viral clones and from other ImmuneACCESS disease sequences. The public reads were reanalyzed by TCRdb: fastp trimming at Q25, MiXCR alignment, in-frame beta chains only. Records with the same CDR3 protein are collapsed into one entry carrying the most frequent genes and DNA. The V and J calls come from TCRdb's annotation, not from the publication. In all, the sample holds under 200,000 distinct CDR3 sequences, and 94% of those were seen once. The ten top clones hold 0.12% of the sample.

The chain is assembled from TRBV4-1 and TRBJ1-1; 10 nucleotides in the junction match TRBD1. This sequence was found in a human donor with Susac syndrome. The sequenced sample consisted of CD4+ T cells from PBMCs. The CDR3: CASSQGPGQGETEAFF. The DNA sequence is as follows: TGCGCCAGCAGCCAAGGGCCCGGACAGGGGGAGACTGAAGCTTTCTTT.